Shown below are 10 T cell receptor beta chains from a single sample sequenced in a study of cytomegalovirus exposure and HLA in healthy donors. It was with 60 Vbeta and 13 Jbeta primers that the PCR ran. The assay was immunoSEQ multiplex PCR, and TCRdb's table has in-frame clones only and misses some. The data hold under 250,000 clones, with over 80% observed a single time. Input material: PBMCs. These receptors originate from a woman aged 45-60 years in good health and CMV-seropositive.

V usage is TRBV10-3 and J usage is TRBJ1-2, with 7 bases matching TRBD1. With V trimmed by 2 bases and J by 0 bases, 6 bases remained unmatched. This CDR3 has 16 amino acids. CDR1 ENHRY and CDR2 SYGVKD come from the germline V gene. As DNA, the CDR3 is TGTGCCATCAGTGAGCCCAGGGGGAAGGCTAACTATGGCTACACCTTC. It specifies CAISEPRGKANYGYTF.

The chain joins TRBV6-1 to TRBJ2-1; TRBD2 aligns across 11 bases. There are 19 residues in the CDR3. The J segment lost 2 bases and the V segment lost 4 bases, leaving 13 bases of the junction unmatched. CDR1 is MNHNS, CDR2 SASEGT, per germline. In DNA form, the CDR3 reads TGTGCCAGCAGTGCTAGACTAGCGGGGAATTCCCCCCCCTACAATGAGCAGTTCTTC. This encodes CASSARLAGNSPPYNEQFF.

Written as DNA, the CDR3 is TGTGCCAGCAGCCTACCAGGGGGCCGGGGCACAGATACGCAGTATTTT. This codes for CASSLPGGRGTDTQYF. The chain carries TRBV5-6 and TRBJ2-3; 8 positions match TRBD1. Per germline, CDR1 SGHDT and CDR2 YYEEEE. V lost 4 bases, J lost 1 base, and 8 bases stayed unmatched. There are 16 residues in the CDR3.

The genes are TRBV2 and TRBJ2-2; possible D gene TRBD2, 7 bases. The germline gives CDR1 SNHLY, CDR2 FYNNEI. This CDR3 has 15 amino acids. V dropped 6 bases and J dropped 5 bases, with 16 bases sitting between them. The CDR3 coding sequence is TGTGCCAGCAGCACGGGGGGCCTGGGGACCGGGGAGCTGTTTTTT. Translating it yields CASSTGGLGTGELFF.

This clone has a single count. The chain carries TRBV5-1 and TRBJ2-1; D is unclear. Germline V gives CDR1 SGHRS, CDR2 YFSETQ. V was clipped by 2 bases and J by 3 bases, with 6 bases between them. The CDR3 sequence is 13 residues long. In DNA form, the CDR3 reads TGCGCCAGCAGCTTCCAGGACTACAATGAGCAGTTCTTC. This gives the protein CASSFQDYNEQFF.

This clone appeared once. The gene calls are TRBV4-1 and TRBJ2-1; 7 positions agree with TRBD2. This CDR3 region has 15 residues. Germline-derived CDR1 and CDR2 are MGHRA and YSYEKL. The CDR3 region has the DNA TGCGCGAGCGGCGGGGGAACTAGCTCCTACAATGAGCAGTTCTTC. Protein product: CASGGGTSSYNEQFF.

The chain links TRBV7-2 to TRBJ1-6; tentative D call: TRBD1 (6 bases). Trimming removed 5 bases at V and 0 bases at J, with 11 bases between. Germline values: CDR1 SGHTA, CDR2 FQGNSA. The CDR3 extends over 16 amino acids. The DNA for the CDR3 is TGTGCCAGCAGCCCAGAAGGGGGCTCCTATAATTCACCCCTCCACTTT. Translating it yields CASSPEGGSYNSPLHF.

The chain carries TRBV7-2 and TRBJ2-5; 8 bases match TRBD2. Germline CDR1 reads SGHTA; CDR2 reads FQGNSA. Losses at the gene ends were 5 bases for V and 9 bases for J; bases not matched to a gene: 11. CDR3 length: 14 residues. CDR3 sequence (DNA): TGTGCCAGCAGCCCCTGGACTAGCCCAGGGTCCCAGTACTTC. Translated: CASSPWTSPGSQYF.

J is TRBJ2-3 and V is TRBV28; TRBD2 agrees at 9 bases. J gave up 4 bases and V 6 bases, and 14 bases lay outside the gene matches. Germline V gene data show CDR1 as MDHEN and CDR2 as SYDVKM. The CDR3 is 17 amino acids. The CDR3 nucleotides are TGTGCCAGCAGCCCCCACGATAGCGGGGGCCTCGCAGATACGCAGTATTTT. Translation: CASSPHDSGGLADTQYF.

A remark on this clone: Other DNA sequences of this sample code for an identical CDR3. The J gene is TRBJ1-2, the V gene TRBV5-1; D might be TRBD1 (6 bases). The germline V gene has CDR1 SGHRS and CDR2 YFSETQ. V lost 4 bases, J lost 2 bases, and 9 bases lay in between. CDR3 length: 13 residues. As DNA, the CDR3 is TGCGCCAGCAGCAGCAGGGGAAACTATGGCTACACCTTC. Its translation: CASSSRGNYGYTF.